The 24 T cell receptor beta chains below come from one sample, sequenced in a study of cytomegalovirus exposure and HLA in healthy donors. With 60 Vbeta and 13 Jbeta primers, the PCR was carried out. Profiled with immunoSEQ multiplex PCR; TCRdb holds only in-frame clones, not every one. The table for this sample gives about 39,000 clones. Sample: PBMCs. Receptor source: a young woman in good health and CMV-seropositive.

This chain connects TRBV30 to TRBJ1-5; 8 nucleotides align to TRBD1. The CDR3 runs 16 residues. Germline V gives CDR1 GTSNPN, CDR2 SVGIG (reference sequence). V was clipped by 3 bases and J by 8 bases; unmatched bases: 15. CDR3 residues: CAWSLSSDRVSEPQHF. CDR3 sequence (DNA): TGTGCCTGGAGCCTTTCCTCGGACAGGGTAAGCGAGCCCCAGCATTTT.

The chain recombines TRBV6-5 with TRBJ2-3; TRBD2 might be the D (6 bases). Deletions cut 8 bases from V and 6 bases from J, with 18 bases between. The CDR3 is made up of 14 amino acids. Germline V gene sequence: CDR1 MNHEY, CDR2 SVGAGI. Here the CDR3 DNA reads TGTGCCAGCTCCCGGGGCAGCGGGTTGGATACGCAGTATTTT. Its translation: CASSRGSGLDTQYF.

The chain is built from TRBV2 and TRBJ1-4; D is ambiguous. Germline CDR1 reads SNHLY; CDR2 reads FYNNEI. The V end was cut by 2 bases, the J end by 4 bases, with 11 bases between. The CDR3 runs to 15 residues. The CDR3 nucleotides read TGTGCCAGCAGTGAATTCCAGCGTAATAATGAAAAACTGTTTTTT. Translating gives CASSEFQRNNEKLFF. Drawing the rest from reference TRBV2 and TRBJ1-4, the complete variable domain is EPEVTQTPSHQVTQMGQEVILRCVPISNHLYFYWYRQILGQKVEFLVSFYNNEISEKSEIFDDQFSVERPDGSNFTLKIRSTKLEDSAMYFCASSEFQRNNEKLFFGSGTQLSVL.

The V and J genes are TRBV28 and TRBJ1-1, with 12 bases aligning to TRBD1. Germline V CDR1 and CDR2: MDHEN, SYDVKM. CDR3 length: 16 residues. V gave up 6 bases and J gave up 6 bases; unmatched junction bases: 11. CDR3 sequence reads: CASSNRDRGLGPEAFF. The CDR3 bases are TGTGCCAGCAGCAACCGGGACAGGGGGCTGGGGCCTGAAGCTTTCTTT.

Written as DNA, the CDR3 is TGTGCCAGCAGCCCCGGGGACTATGGCTACACCTTC. This sequence encodes CASSPGDYGYTF. The chain combines TRBV7-9 with TRBJ1-2; no firm D call. Germline V lookup: CDR1 SEHNR, CDR2 FQNEAQ (reference sequence). Trimming took 5 bases from V and 3 from J, leaving 7 bases between them. This CDR3 is built from 12 residues.

The gene calls are TRBV4-1 and TRBJ2-1; D not resolved. The V gene's germline CDR1 is MGHRA and CDR2 YSYEKL. The CDR3 is 13 residues long. The V and J ends lost 4 bases and 0 bases respectively, with 4 bases between them. CDR3 sequence (DNA): TGCGCCAGCAGCCCTAGCTCCTACAATGAGCAGTTCTTC. It codes for CASSPSSYNEQFF.

This chain connects TRBV6-1 to TRBJ1-4; 8 positions match TRBD1. Germline V CDR1 and CDR2: MNHNS, SASEGT. The CDR3 contains 19 residues. V lost 4 bases, J lost 8 bases, and 21 bases stayed unmatched. For the CDR3, the DNA is TGTGCCAGCAGTGGCCGGTGGACAGGGCTTGGCTTACAAACCGAAAAACTGTTTTTT. Its protein is CASSGRWTGLGLQTEKLFF.

This chain uses TRBV11-2 with TRBJ1-2; 8 nucleotides match TRBD1. Germline trimming cut 2 bases from V and 2 bases from J; bases unmatched to any gene: 7. This CDR3 comprises 16 residues. CDR1 is SGHAT, CDR2 FQNNGV, per germline. The CDR3 DNA follows: TGTGCCAGCAGCTTAACGGGGACAGGCGGGAACTATGGCTACACCTTC. Translated: CASSLTGTGGNYGYTF. The full variable domain, its missing parts supplied by reference TRBV11-2 and TRBJ1-2, is EAGVAQSPRYKIIEKRQSVAFWCNPISGHATLYWYQQILGQGPKLLIQFQNNGVVDDSQLPKDRFSAERLKGVDSTLKIQPAKLEDSAVYLCASSLTGTGGNYGYTFGSGTRLTVV.

CDR3 DNA sequence: TGTGCCAGCAGCGAGACTCAATCAAGGTATAGGTCCCAGCATTTT. Translating it yields CASSETQSRYRSQHF. The V and J genes are TRBV28 and TRBJ1-5; no reliable D call. Trimming removed 6 bases from V and 11 bases from J, with 23 bases in between. Germline assignment: CDR1 MDHEN and CDR2 SYDVKM. The CDR3 loop spans 15 amino acids.

J is TRBJ2-7 and V is TRBV15; 10 bases line up with TRBD2. Germline values: CDR1 LNHNV, CDR2 YYDKDF (reference sequence). The CDR3 sequence is 15 residues long. The V and J ends lost 3 bases and 2 bases, in that order; junction bases with no gene match: 4. DNA for the CDR3: TGTGCCACCAGCAGGTTAGCGGGGGGTACCTACGAGCAGTACTTC. Amino acid sequence: CATSRLAGGTYEQYF. The variable domain in full, with the rest retrieved from reference TRBV15 and TRBJ2-7, is DAMVIQNPRYQVTQFGKPVTLSCSQTLNHNVMYWYQQKSSQAPKLLFHYYDKDFNNEADTPDNFQSRRPNTSFCFLDIRSPGLGDTAMYLCATSRLAGGTYEQYFGPGTRLTVT.

CDR3 in amino acids: CAWTLAGASFEQYF. The CDR3 DNA is TGTGCCTGGACCTTAGCGGGGGCCTCGTTCGAGCAGTACTTC. This chain links TRBV30 with TRBJ2-7; 9 bases are shared with TRBD2. This CDR3 comprises 14 residues. Germline values: CDR1 GTSNPN, CDR2 SVGIG (reference sequence). J was trimmed by 6 bases and V by 4 bases; bases with no gene match: 10.

The CDR3 bases are TGTGCCAGCAGACAGGGGTCACTTTTCACAGATACGCAGTATTTT. Residues: CASRQGSLFTDTQYF. The chain carries TRBV2 and TRBJ2-3; TRBD1 agrees at 7 bases. The ends lost 6 bases at V and 2 bases at J; junction bases unmatched: 8. The germline CDR1 and CDR2 sequences are SNHLY and FYNNEI. The CDR3 extends over 15 amino acids. The variable domain in full, completed from reference TRBV2 and TRBJ2-3, reads EPEVTQTPSHQVTQMGQEVILRCVPISNHLYFYWYRQILGQKVEFLVSFYNNEISEKSEIFDDQFSVERPDGSNFTLKIRSTKLEDSAMYFCASRQGSLFTDTQYFGPGTRLTVL.

This sequence joins TRBV5-1 and TRBJ1-2; a possible D gene is TRBD1 (6 bases). The length of the CDR3 is 16 residues. V lost 1 base to trimming and J lost 4 bases, with 17 bases between them. CDR1 is SGHRS and CDR2 is YFSETQ in the germline V gene. The CDR3 reads CASSLTGMKLGYGYTF. The CDR3 bases are TGCGCCAGCAGCTTGACAGGGATGAAGCTTGGCTATGGCTACACCTTC.

The V gene is TRBV10-3, the J gene TRBJ2-5; the D gene is possibly TRBD2 (6 bases). CDR3 size: 11 residues. V dropped 6 bases and J dropped 7 bases, with 9 bases sitting between them. Germline V gene data show CDR1 as ENHRY and CDR2 as SYGVKD. As DNA, the CDR3 is TGTGCCATCAGCGACGGGGGGACCCAGTACTTC. Protein product: CAISDGGTQYF.

Concerning this clone itself: The junction and the germline gene differ at one end; a read error may be behind it. The chain's CDR3 is CASSHSYSGNEQFF. In DNA, the CDR3 is TGTGCCAGCAGTCACTCCTATTCGGGCAATGAGCAGTTCTTC. This chain joins TRBV6-4 and TRBJ2-1; D call uncertain. CDR1 is MRHNA and CDR2 is SNTAGT in the germline V gene. The CDR3 has 14 residues.

The chain carries TRBV2 and TRBJ1-5; D is uncertain. This CDR3 is built from 13 residues. The germline V gene encodes CDR1 SNHLY and CDR2 FYNNEI. Between the trimmed V and J ends, which lost 4 bases and 1 base, there was a span of 5 bases. CDR3 nucleotide sequence: TGTGCCAGCAGTGTGGGCAGCAATCAGCCCCAGCATTTT. As protein: CASSVGSNQPQHF.

V and J are TRBV10-3 and TRBJ2-7, with a possible D match to TRBD1 (5 bases). V shed 0 bases and J shed 2 bases, with 14 bases lying between them. CDR3 length equals 16 residues. The germline V gene encodes CDR1 ENHRY and CDR2 SYGVKD. CDR3 nucleotide sequence: TGTGCCATCAGTGAGTCGCAGGGAAGGGGTCCCTACGAGCAGTACTTC. Translated, it gives CAISESQGRGPYEQYF.

The chain is built from TRBV2 and TRBJ1-1; TRBD1 agrees at 12 bases. J was trimmed by 1 base and V by 6 bases; bases with no gene match: 6. The CDR3 spans 16 residues. The germline gives CDR1 SNHLY, CDR2 FYNNEI. Here the CDR3 reads CASRGGQGAWNTEAFF. CDR3 coding DNA: TGTGCCAGCAGGGGGGGACAGGGGGCTTGGAACACTGAAGCTTTCTTT. Based on the CDR3 plus reference TRBV2 and TRBJ1-1, the full variable domain is EPEVTQTPSHQVTQMGQEVILRCVPISNHLYFYWYRQILGQKVEFLVSFYNNEISEKSEIFDDQFSVERPDGSNFTLKIRSTKLEDSAMYFCASRGGQGAWNTEAFFGQGTRLTVV.

The chain uses TRBV10-3 and TRBJ2-1, with 9 nucleotides matching TRBD1. CDR1 and CDR2 from the germline V gene are ENHRY and SYGVKD. After removal of 7 bases from V and 6 bases from J, the junction contained 10 bases not matched to a gene. The CDR3 runs 15 residues. This chain's CDR3 is CAITTGGYEGNEQFF. The CDR3 DNA is TGTGCCATCACTACAGGGGGCTACGAGGGCAATGAGCAGTTCTTC.

This chain connects TRBV4-1 to TRBJ1-1, with 10 bases that match TRBD1. The germline V gene encodes CDR1 MGHRA and CDR2 YSYEKL. V lost 1 base to trimming and J lost 0 bases; unmatched junction nucleotides: 11. The CDR3 is 19 amino acids. The CDR3 DNA sequence: TGCGCCAGCAGCCAAGGAGACCGGGACAGGGGACCTGTGAACACTGAAGCTTTCTTT. It codes for CASSQGDRDRGPVNTEAFF.

V usage is TRBV2 and J usage is TRBJ1-2; 7 bases line up with TRBD1. Trimming removed 7 bases from V and 0 bases from J; junction bases left unmatched: 8. The germline CDR1 and CDR2 sequences are SNHLY and FYNNEI. The CDR3 loop spans 15 amino acids. The CDR3 sequence is CASIPATGTNYGYTF. The CDR3 DNA follows: TGTGCCAGCATCCCCGCGACAGGGACTAACTATGGCTACACCTTC.

V gene TRBV4-1 combines with J gene TRBJ1-2, with D possibly matching TRBD1 (6 bases). Trimming removed 2 bases at V and 7 bases at J, with 11 bases between. Germline V gene sequence: CDR1 MGHRA, CDR2 YSYEKL. The CDR3 runs to 13 residues. The CDR3 DNA is TGCGCCAGCAGCCAACAGGGGAACGGTGGCTACACCTTC. It is translated as CASSQQGNGGYTF.

This chain connects TRBV7-9 to TRBJ1-2; maybe TRBD1 (6 bases). The CDR3 length is 19 residues. Trimming took 5 bases from V and 4 from J, leaving 29 bases between them. Germline V gene data show CDR1 as SEHNR and CDR2 as FQNEAQ (reference sequence). The CDR3 reads CASSQPLIAAKQGFYGYTF. CDR3 sequence (DNA): TGTGCCAGCAGCCAACCCCTAATTGCCGCAAAACAGGGTTTCTATGGCTACACCTTC.

The rearrangement links TRBV5-6 to TRBJ2-1; 9 positions agree with TRBD1. Trimming removed 3 bases from V and 4 bases from J; junction bases left unmatched: 5. Looked up from germline, CDR1 is SGHDT and CDR2 is YYEEEE. The length of the CDR3 is 15 residues. CDR3 region: CASSWGQGSYNEQFF. CDR3 bases: TGTGCCAGCAGCTGGGGACAGGGATCGTACAATGAGCAGTTCTTC.